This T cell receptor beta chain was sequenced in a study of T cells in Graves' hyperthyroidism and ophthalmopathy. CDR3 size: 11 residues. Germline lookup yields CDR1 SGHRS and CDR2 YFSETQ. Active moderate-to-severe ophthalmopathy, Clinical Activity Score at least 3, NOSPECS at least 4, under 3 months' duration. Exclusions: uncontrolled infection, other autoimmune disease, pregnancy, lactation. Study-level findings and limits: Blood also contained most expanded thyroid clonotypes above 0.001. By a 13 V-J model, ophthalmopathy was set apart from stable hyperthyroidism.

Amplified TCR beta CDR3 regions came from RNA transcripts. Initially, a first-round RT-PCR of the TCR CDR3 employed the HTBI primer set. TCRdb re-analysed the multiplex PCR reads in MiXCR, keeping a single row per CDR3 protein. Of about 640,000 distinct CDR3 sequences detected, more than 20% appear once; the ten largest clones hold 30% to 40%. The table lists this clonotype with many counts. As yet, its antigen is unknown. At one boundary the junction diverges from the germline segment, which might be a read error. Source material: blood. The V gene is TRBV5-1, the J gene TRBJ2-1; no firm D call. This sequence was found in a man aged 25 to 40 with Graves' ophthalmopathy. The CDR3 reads CASSLEYEQFF. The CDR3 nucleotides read TGTGCCAGCAGCTTAGAGTATGAGCAGTTCTTC. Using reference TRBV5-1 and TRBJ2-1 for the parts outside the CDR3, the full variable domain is KAGVTQTPRYLIKTRGQQVTLSCSPISGHRSVSWYQQTPGQGLQFLFEYFSETQRNKGNFPGRFSGRQFSNSRSEMNVSTLELGDSALYLCASSLEYEQFFGPGTRLTVL.